Reported below is one TCR beta chain. No antigen is known for it. This sample stems from a study of a mutant IDH1 vaccine in newly diagnosed glioma. Study summary: The start of vaccination came 4-6 weeks after radiotherapy alone, or with temozolomide cycles. Most patients had radiochemotherapy with temozolomide before enrollment; others had one alone. Findings and limits, study-wide: With respect to changes in top peripheral T cell clonotypes, pseudoprogression seemed unrelated.

Profiled with immunoSEQ multiplex PCR; TCRdb holds only in-frame clones, not every one. The table shows about 21,000 clones, with 89% occurring only once. As to time point: week 11, during vaccination. One vaccine dose held 300 ug of mutant IDH1 20-mer peptide and came with topical imiquimod. Astrocytomas that were new, WHO grade 3 or 4, IDH1-mutant and ATRX-lost were present in the donors. CDR1 and CDR2 from the germline V gene are MNHNS and SASEGT. The CDR3 runs 15 residues. V lost 6 bases to trimming and J lost 2 bases, with 17 bases between them. Here the sequenced sample was PBMCs, taken from a glioma patient whose treatment included an IDH1 peptide vaccine. The V call is TRBV6-1, the J call TRBJ2-7, with D maybe TRBD2 (6 bases). The receptor comes from a woman aged 40 to 50 with glioma. As DNA, the CDR3 is TGTGCCAGCAGGGGACCTAGCGATTCGGCCTACGAGCAGTACTTC. Translation: CASRGPSDSAYEQYF.